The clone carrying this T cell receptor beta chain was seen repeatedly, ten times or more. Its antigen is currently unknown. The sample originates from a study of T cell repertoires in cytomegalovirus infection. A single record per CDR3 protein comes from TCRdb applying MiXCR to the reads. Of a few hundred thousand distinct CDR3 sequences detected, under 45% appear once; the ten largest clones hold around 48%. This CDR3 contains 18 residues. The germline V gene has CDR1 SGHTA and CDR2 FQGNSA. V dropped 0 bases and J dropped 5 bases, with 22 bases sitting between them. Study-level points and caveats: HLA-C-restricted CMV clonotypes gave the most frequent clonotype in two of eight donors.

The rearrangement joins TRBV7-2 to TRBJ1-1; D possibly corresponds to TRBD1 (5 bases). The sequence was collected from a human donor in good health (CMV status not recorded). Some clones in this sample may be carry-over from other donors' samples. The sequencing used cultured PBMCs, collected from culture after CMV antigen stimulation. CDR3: CASSLAHLLGGLGTEAFF. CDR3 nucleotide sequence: TGTGCCAGCAGCTTAGCGCACCTCCTTGGGGGGTTGGGTACTGAAGCTTTCTTT.